Below are 27 T cell receptor beta chains sequenced from a single sample in a study of OX40 agonist ivuxolimab in advanced cancers. Profiling relied on immunoSEQ multiplex PCR, and the TCRdb table lists in-frame clones only, not all of them. This table holds 65,000 to 85,000 clones, roughly 87% found once. The sample in question was CD4+ or CD8+ T cells sorted from blood, obtained in a trial of the OX40 agonist ivuxolimab. The receptors originated from an adult with an advanced solid tumor such as melanoma, head and neck, liver or kidney cancer.

V and J are TRBV5-4 and TRBJ1-3; D perhaps matches TRBD1 (5 bases). The CDR3 loop spans 16 amino acids. Trimming left V 2 bases short and J 0 bases short, with 12 bases between. Germline V gene data show CDR1 as SGHNT and CDR2 as YYREEE (reference sequence). The CDR3 region is CASSFVEGLSGNTIYF. CDR3 sequence (DNA): TGTGCCAGCAGCTTTGTGGAGGGACTCTCTGGAAACACCATATATTTT.

V usage is TRBV6-5 and J usage is TRBJ2-7, with 8 positions matching TRBD1. The length of the CDR3 is 14 residues. V shed 5 bases and J 6 bases; nucleotides not matched to a gene: 9. From germline, CDR1 is MNHEY and CDR2 SVGAGI. CDR3 residues: CASSPWTGLGEQYF. CDR3 nucleotide sequence: TGTGCCAGCAGTCCGTGGACAGGGTTGGGCGAGCAGTACTTC.

This chain uses TRBV6-1 with TRBJ2-1; 9 bases are a match to TRBD2. V shed 4 bases and J 8 bases; nucleotides not matched to a gene: 3. This CDR3 has 13 amino acids. The germline CDR1 and CDR2 sequences are MNHNS and SASEGT. The CDR3 bases are TGTGCCAGCAGTGGGGGACTAGCCTATGAGCAGTTCTTC. Its protein is CASSGGLAYEQFF.

This clone has only one observation. The chain joins TRBV7-2 to TRBJ1-1; no firm D call. Germline V gene data show CDR1 as SGHTA and CDR2 as FQGNSA. V was pared by 2 bases and J by 0 bases, with 16 bases between. This CDR3 comprises 17 residues. The CDR3 DNA follows: TGTGCCAGCAGCTTAAGGGCGGTGGGCGGAATGAACACTGAAGCTTTCTTT. Amino acid sequence: CASSLRAVGGMNTEAFF.

This clone was observed a single time. The rearrangement joins TRBV19 to TRBJ1-2, with 10 nucleotides matching TRBD1. Germline lookup yields CDR1 LNHDA and CDR2 SQIVND (reference sequence). The length of the CDR3 is 15 residues. V gave up 4 bases and J gave up 3 bases; unmatched junction bases: 5. The CDR3 bases are TGTGCCAGTAGTAGGGGGACAGGGGCGGACTATGGCTACACCTTC. It is translated as CASSRGTGADYGYTF.

The rearrangement uses TRBV6-6 and TRBJ2-2, with 11 bases matching TRBD1. This CDR3 comprises 15 residues. Germline V gene data show CDR1 as MNHNY and CDR2 as SVGAGI (reference sequence). Losses at the gene ends were 6 bases for V and 5 bases for J; bases not matched to a gene: 5. The CDR3 loop is CASRKGQGETGELFF. The CDR3 DNA reads TGTGCCAGCAGAAAGGGACAGGGGGAAACCGGGGAGCTGTTTTTT.

The chain uses TRBV18 and TRBJ1-1, with D unresolved. The germline V and J ends were trimmed by 3 bases and 5 bases, with 10 bases remaining between them. Germline values: CDR1 KGHSH, CDR2 LQKENI. The CDR3 loop spans 13 amino acids. The chain's CDR3 is CASSPLPETEAFF. The CDR3 nucleotides read TGTGCCAGCTCACCTCTTCCTGAGACTGAAGCTTTCTTT.

V is TRBV19 and J is TRBJ2-7; TRBD2 matches 8 bases. The V and J ends lost 2 bases and 3 bases, in that order; junction bases with no gene match: 3. Germline V CDR1 and CDR2: LNHDA, SQIVND (reference sequence). The CDR3 spans 14 residues. The CDR3 reads CASSILAGRYEQYF. The DNA for the CDR3 is TGTGCCAGTAGTATACTAGCGGGTCGCTACGAGCAGTACTTC. The full variable domain, completed using reference TRBV19 and TRBJ2-7, is DGGITQSPKYLFRKEGQNVTLSCEQNLNHDAMYWYRQDPGQGLRLIYYSQIVNDFQKGDIAEGYSVSREKKESFPLTVTSAQKNPTAFYLCASSILAGRYEQYFGPGTRLTVT.

The V gene is TRBV27, the J gene TRBJ1-5; D is perhaps TRBD1 (6 bases). Trimming took off 3 bases at V and 0 bases at J, with 12 bases between the two ends. The germline V gene encodes CDR1 MNHEY and CDR2 SMNVEV (reference sequence). The CDR3 is 16 residues long. CDR3 loop: CASSFQGPNSNQPQHF. The CDR3 nucleotides are TGTGCCAGCAGTTTTCAGGGGCCTAATAGCAATCAGCCCCAGCATTTT.

The chain is built from TRBV5-1 and TRBJ2-2, with D hard to call. Per the germline V gene, CDR1 is SGHRS and CDR2 is YFSETQ. Trimming cost V 0 bases and J 1 base, with 7 bases left between them. The CDR3 is made up of 15 amino acids. CDR3 nucleotides: TGCGCCAGCAGCTTGGCGGGCGGGAACACCGGGGAGCTGTTTTTT. It encodes CASSLAGGNTGELFF.

The gene calls are TRBV9 and TRBJ2-1; a possible D gene is TRBD2 (6 bases). The length of the CDR3 is 15 residues. Germline lookup yields CDR1 SGDLS and CDR2 YYNGEE. V shed 4 bases and J shed 5 bases, with 16 bases lying between them. The CDR3 nucleotides are TGTGCCAGCAGCCCACTCGGGAGCCGGAACAATGAGCAGTTCTTC. Translation gives CASSPLGSRNNEQFF.

The gene calls are TRBV4-3 and TRBJ1-4, with 9 bases lining up with TRBD1. There are 16 residues in the CDR3. V lost 7 bases and J lost 7; bases outside the gene matches: 13. Germline V gene lookup returns CDR1 LGHNA and CDR2 YSLEER. The CDR3 loop is CASTKFQGQGTEKLFF. The CDR3 nucleotides read TGCGCCAGCACAAAGTTTCAGGGACAGGGTACTGAAAAACTGTTTTTT.

The chain combines TRBV5-4 with TRBJ2-1, with 7 nucleotides matching TRBD2. This CDR3 contains 16 residues. The germline gives CDR1 SGHNT, CDR2 YYREEE (reference sequence). The trim removed 3 bases at V and 7 bases at J, leaving 13 bases unmatched. The CDR3 here is CASSSPLEGGQNEQFF. The CDR3 region has the DNA TGTGCCAGCAGCTCCCCCCTAGAGGGAGGGCAAAATGAGCAGTTCTTC.

J is TRBJ2-4 and V is TRBV6-5; TRBD2 is a possible D gene (6 bases). CDR1 MNHEY and CDR2 SVGAGI come from the germline V gene. The V end lost 6 bases, the J end lost 5 bases, and 17 bases lay between the germline ends. The CDR3 is 15 residues long. CDR3 sequence (DNA): TGTGCCAGCAGGTTAAGTTGGGACTCTCAAAACATTCAGTACTTC. This codes for CASRLSWDSQNIQYF.

This chain uses TRBV27 with TRBJ2-1, with TRBD2 identical over 8 bases. Germline trimming cut 4 bases from V and 7 bases from J; bases unmatched to any gene: 6. Germline V lookup: CDR1 MNHEY, CDR2 SMNVEV (reference sequence). CDR3 size: 14 residues. CDR3 DNA: TGTGCCAGCAGTTCCTTAGCGGGAATAAATGAGCAGTTCTTC. Its translation is CASSSLAGINEQFF.

Here the CDR3 reads CASSLVAGGSTGELFF. DNA for the CDR3: TGTGCCAGCAGCTTGGTAGCGGGGGGCAGCACCGGGGAGCTGTTTTTT. The rearrangement links TRBV5-6 to TRBJ2-2, with TRBD2 matching over 10 bases. After removal of 0 bases from V and 4 bases from J, the junction contained 3 bases not matched to a gene. Germline V gene sequence: CDR1 SGHDT, CDR2 YYEEEE. This CDR3 is built from 16 residues.

This clone was seen just once. The V and J genes are TRBV10-3 and TRBJ1-2; 7 bases are shared with TRBD1. CDR1 ENHRY and CDR2 SYGVKD come from the germline V gene. CDR3 length: 12 amino acids. V shed 4 bases, J shed 8 bases, and the junction held 4 bases outside the gene matches. This chain's CDR3 is CAISGTGEGYTF. CDR3 bases: TGTGCCATCAGTGGCACAGGGGAAGGCTACACCTTC.

This chain uses TRBV19 with TRBJ2-3; TRBD2 matches at 15 bases. CDR1 is LNHDA and CDR2 is SQIVND in the germline V gene (reference sequence). This CDR3 has 19 amino acids. Losses at the gene ends were 4 bases for V and 0 bases for J; bases not matched to a gene: 8. The CDR3 region has the DNA TGTGCCAGTAGTAGGGGACTAGCGGGGGGCGCGGGGAGCACAGATACGCAGTATTTT. This translates into CASSRGLAGGAGSTDTQYF.

This clone was seen a single time. The chain joins TRBV28 to TRBJ2-4; the match to TRBD1 covers 9 bases. Germline values: CDR1 MDHEN, CDR2 SYDVKM. CDR3 length: 11 residues. V trimming: 9 bases; J trimming: 14 bases; junction bases outside the gene matches: 8. CDR3: CASRDRDREYF. In DNA form, the CDR3 reads TGTGCCAGTCGGGACAGGGATCGGGAGTACTTC. Full variable domain (remainder filled in from reference TRBV28 and TRBJ2-4): DVKVTQSSRYLVKRTGEKVFLECVQDMDHENMFWYRQDPGLGLRLIYFSYDVKMKEKGDIPEGYSVSREKKERFSLILESASTNQTSMYLCASRDRDREYFGAGTRLSVL.

The count of this clone is one. The chain couples TRBV28 to TRBJ1-1, with a possible D match to TRBD1 (5 bases). Trimming stripped 2 bases from V and 1 base from J, with 11 bases between. The CDR3 has 15 residues. Germline CDR1 MDHEN, CDR2 SYDVKM. The CDR3 DNA follows: TGTGCCAGCAGTTTAAAGGGGTACAGGAACACTGAAGCTTTCTTT. It translates to CASSLKGYRNTEAFF.

This clone has just one count. V usage is TRBV18 and J usage is TRBJ2-5, with D perhaps TRBD1 (5 bases). The V and J ends lost 6 bases and 1 base respectively, with 9 bases between them. The CDR3 sequence is 13 residues long. The germline gives CDR1 KGHSH, CDR2 LQKENI. CDR3 protein: CASSQGFQETQYF. The CDR3 nucleotides read TGTGCCAGCTCCCAGGGTTTCCAAGAGACCCAGTACTTC.

This clone appeared a single time. The rearrangement links TRBV6-5 to TRBJ2-1; tentatively, D is TRBD1 (6 bases). V lost 5 bases, J lost 13 bases, and 15 bases lay in between. CDR3 size: 12 residues. In germline, CDR1 is MNHEY, CDR2 SVGAGI. CDR3 bases: TGTGCCAGCAGTACAGGGAAAGGCCAACAGTTCTTC. It yields the protein CASSTGKGQQFF.

This chain connects TRBV30 to TRBJ2-7; D tentatively reads TRBD1 or TRBD2 (5 bases each). There are 13 residues in the CDR3. Germline V lookup: CDR1 GTSNPN, CDR2 SVGIG (reference sequence). Trimming shortened V by 4 bases and J by 5 bases, and 15 bases separated the two germline ends. The CDR3 sequence is CAWTIGRGHEQYF. The DNA of the CDR3 is TGTGCCTGGACCATAGGACGGGGCCACGAGCAGTACTTC.

Concerning this clone itself: Within the sample, other DNA sequences also encode this same CDR3. The chain carries TRBV4-3 and TRBJ1-3; D is possibly TRBD1 (5 bases). CDR3 size: 14 residues. Trimming left V 0 bases short and J 6 bases short, with 9 bases between. Germline loops: CDR1 LGHNA, CDR2 YSLEER. For the CDR3, the DNA is TGCGCCAGCAGCCAAGATCAGGGTGCAAACACCATATATTTT. Its translation: CASSQDQGANTIYF.

The rearrangement joins TRBV10-2 to TRBJ1-6, with 8 bases aligning to TRBD1. J lost 9 bases, V lost 6 bases, and 7 bases had no gene match. Germline loops: CDR1 WSHSY, CDR2 SAAADI. The CDR3 contains 14 residues. CDR3 bases: TGCGCCAGCAGGGAGGACAGGGCGACTTCACCCCTCCACTTT. Translating gives CASREDRATSPLHF.

The chain joins TRBV13 to TRBJ1-3, with 8 bases lining up with TRBD1. CDR3 length: 15 residues. After removal of 4 bases from V and 4 bases from J, the junction contained 6 bases not matched to a gene. CDR1 is PRHDT, CDR2 FYEKMQ, per germline (reference sequence). CDR3 region: CASSSTGGAGNTIYF. As DNA, the CDR3 is TGTGCCAGCAGCTCCACAGGGGGAGCAGGAAACACCATATATTTT.

There are a few counts of this clone. The chain joins TRBV7-9 to TRBJ1-2, with D perhaps matching TRBD1 (5 bases). The CDR3 loop spans 15 amino acids. Looked up from germline, CDR1 is SEHNR and CDR2 is FQNEAQ (reference sequence). Trimming pared 1 base from V and 0 bases from J, leaving 9 bases between. The CDR3 reads CASSLGQTANYGYTF. CDR3 DNA sequence: TGTGCCAGCAGCTTAGGACAGACAGCTAACTATGGCTACACCTTC.